What follows describes a single T cell receptor beta chain. The data are from a study of shared clonotypes between healthy human individuals. Sequencing was performed with immunoSEQ multiplex PCR; in TCRdb, only in-frame clones are kept and a portion is missing. The data hold about 1.5 million clones, with roughly 96% observed a single time. CDR3 size: 17 residues. V lost 5 bases, J lost 2 bases, and 10 bases stayed unmatched. Germline CDR1 SEHNR, CDR2 FQNEAQ (reference sequence). Specimen: naive CD4+ T cells sorted from blood. Subset in this sample: CD45RA+ positively selected. The chain combines TRBV7-9 with TRBJ2-1; 9 nucleotides line up with TRBD2. The TCR was taken from a man aged 25 to 45 in good health. CDR3 nucleotides: TGTGCCAGCAGCCGGGGGGCTCTAGCGGGAACCTACAATGAGCAGTTCTTC. Protein product: CASSRGALAGTYNEQFF. Full variable domain (outside the CDR3, taken from reference TRBV7-9 and TRBJ2-1): DTGVSQNPRHKITKRGQNVTFRCDPISEHNRLYWYRQTLGQGPEFLTYFQNEAQLEKSRLLSDRFSAERPKGSFSTLEIQRTEQGDSAMYLCASSRGALAGTYNEQFFGPGTRLTVL.